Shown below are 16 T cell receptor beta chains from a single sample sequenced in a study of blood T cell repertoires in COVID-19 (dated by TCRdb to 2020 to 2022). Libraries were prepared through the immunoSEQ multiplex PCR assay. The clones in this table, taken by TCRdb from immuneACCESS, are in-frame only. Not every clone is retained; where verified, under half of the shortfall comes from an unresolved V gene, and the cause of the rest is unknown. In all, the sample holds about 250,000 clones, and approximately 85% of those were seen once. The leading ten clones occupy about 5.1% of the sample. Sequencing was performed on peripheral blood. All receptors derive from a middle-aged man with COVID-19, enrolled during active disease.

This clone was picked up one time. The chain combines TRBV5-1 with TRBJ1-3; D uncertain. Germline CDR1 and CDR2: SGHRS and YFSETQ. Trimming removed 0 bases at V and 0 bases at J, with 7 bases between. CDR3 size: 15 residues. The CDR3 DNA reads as TGCGCCAGCAGCTTGGGGGAGTCCTCTGGAAACACCATATATTTT. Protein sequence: CASSLGESSGNTIYF.

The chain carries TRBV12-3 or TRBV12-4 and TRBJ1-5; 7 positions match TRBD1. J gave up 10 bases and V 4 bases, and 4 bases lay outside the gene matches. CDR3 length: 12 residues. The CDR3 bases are TGTGCCAGCAGTTCAAGGGGGCATCCCCAGCATTTT. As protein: CASSSRGHPQHF.

The CDR3 protein is CASSARTVYNEQFF. For the CDR3, the DNA is TGTGCCAGCAGCGCTAGGACAGTTTACAATGAGCAGTTCTTC. The rearrangement joins TRBV9 to TRBJ2-1, with a tentative D call TRBD1 (6 bases). This CDR3 contains 14 residues. Trimming shortened V by 3 bases and J by 4 bases, and 11 bases separated the two germline ends. CDR1 and CDR2 from the germline V gene are SGDLS and YYNGEE.

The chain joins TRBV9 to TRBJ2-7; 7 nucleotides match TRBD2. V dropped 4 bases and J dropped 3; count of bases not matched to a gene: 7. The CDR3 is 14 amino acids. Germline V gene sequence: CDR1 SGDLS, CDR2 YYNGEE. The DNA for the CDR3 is TGTGCCAGCAGCAACTCGACTAGCAACTACGAGCAGTACTTC. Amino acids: CASSNSTSNYEQYF.

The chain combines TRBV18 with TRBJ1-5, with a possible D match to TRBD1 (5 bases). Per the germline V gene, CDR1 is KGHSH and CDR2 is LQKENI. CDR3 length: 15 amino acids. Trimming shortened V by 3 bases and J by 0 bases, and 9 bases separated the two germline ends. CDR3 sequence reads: CASSPGGVSNQPQHF. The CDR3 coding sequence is TGTGCCAGCTCACCGGGAGGGGTTAGCAATCAGCCCCAGCATTTT.

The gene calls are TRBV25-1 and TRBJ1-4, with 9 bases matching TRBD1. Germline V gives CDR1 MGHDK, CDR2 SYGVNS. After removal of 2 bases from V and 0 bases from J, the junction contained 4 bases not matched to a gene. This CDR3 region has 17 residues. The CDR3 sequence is CASSEGQGISTNEKLFF. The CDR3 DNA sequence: TGTGCCAGCAGTGAAGGACAGGGGATATCAACTAATGAAAAACTGTTTTTT.

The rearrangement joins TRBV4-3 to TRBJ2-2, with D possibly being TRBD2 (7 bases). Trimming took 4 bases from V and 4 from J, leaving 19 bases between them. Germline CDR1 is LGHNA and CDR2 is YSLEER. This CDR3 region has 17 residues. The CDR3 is CASSPRGAGSFTGELFF. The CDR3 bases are TGCGCCAGCAGCCCCCGGGGGGCAGGTTCTTTCACCGGGGAGCTGTTTTTT.

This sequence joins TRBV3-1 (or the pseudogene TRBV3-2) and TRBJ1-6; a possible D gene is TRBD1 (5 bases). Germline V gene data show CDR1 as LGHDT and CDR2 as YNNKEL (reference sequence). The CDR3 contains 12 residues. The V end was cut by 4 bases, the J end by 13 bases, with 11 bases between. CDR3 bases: TGTGCCAGCAGCCTACCGGGACTTCCCCTCCACTTT. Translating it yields CASSLPGLPLHF.

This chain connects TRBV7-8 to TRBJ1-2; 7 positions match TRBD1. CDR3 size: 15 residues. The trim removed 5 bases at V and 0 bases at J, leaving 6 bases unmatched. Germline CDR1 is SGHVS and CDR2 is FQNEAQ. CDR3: CASSPRDRANYGYTF. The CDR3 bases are TGTGCCAGCAGCCCAAGGGACAGAGCTAACTATGGCTACACCTTC.

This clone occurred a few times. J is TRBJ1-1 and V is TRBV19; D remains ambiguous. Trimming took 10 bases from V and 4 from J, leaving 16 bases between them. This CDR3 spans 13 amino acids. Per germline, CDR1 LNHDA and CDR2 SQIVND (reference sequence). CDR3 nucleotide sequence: TGTGCCATATGGACGGGCGGAGGCACTGAAGCTTTCTTT. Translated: CAIWTGGGTEAFF.

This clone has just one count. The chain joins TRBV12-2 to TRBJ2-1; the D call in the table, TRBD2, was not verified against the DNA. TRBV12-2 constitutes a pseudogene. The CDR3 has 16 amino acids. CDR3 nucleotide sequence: TGTGCAAGTCGCTTAGGCAGCGGGGACTCATACAATGAGCAGTTCTTC. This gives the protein CASRLGSGDSYNEQFF.

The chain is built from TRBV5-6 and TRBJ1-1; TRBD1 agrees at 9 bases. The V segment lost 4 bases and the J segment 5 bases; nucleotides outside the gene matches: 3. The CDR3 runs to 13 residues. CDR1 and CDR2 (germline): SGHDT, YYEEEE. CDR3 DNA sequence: TGTGCCAGCAGCCGGGACAGGGTGACTGAAGCTTTCTTT. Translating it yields CASSRDRVTEAFF.

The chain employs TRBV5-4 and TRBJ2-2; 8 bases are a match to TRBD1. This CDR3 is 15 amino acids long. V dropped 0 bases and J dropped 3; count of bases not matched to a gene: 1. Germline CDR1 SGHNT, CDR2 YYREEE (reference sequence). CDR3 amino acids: CASSLATGDTGELFF. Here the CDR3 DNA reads TGTGCCAGCAGCTTGGCGACAGGGGACACCGGGGAGCTGTTTTTT. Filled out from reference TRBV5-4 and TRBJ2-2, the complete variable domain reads ETGVTQSPTHLIKTRGQQVTLRCSSQSGHNTVSWYQQALGQGPQFIFQYYREEENGRGNFPPRFSGLQFPNYSSELNVNALELDDSALYLCASSLATGDTGELFFGEGSRLTVL.

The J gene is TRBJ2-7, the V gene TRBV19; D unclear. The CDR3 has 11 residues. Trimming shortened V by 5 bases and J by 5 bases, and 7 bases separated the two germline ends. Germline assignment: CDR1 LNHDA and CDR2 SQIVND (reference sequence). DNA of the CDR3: TGTGCCAGTAGTCAGGCAAACGAGCAGTACTTC. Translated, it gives CASSQANEQYF.

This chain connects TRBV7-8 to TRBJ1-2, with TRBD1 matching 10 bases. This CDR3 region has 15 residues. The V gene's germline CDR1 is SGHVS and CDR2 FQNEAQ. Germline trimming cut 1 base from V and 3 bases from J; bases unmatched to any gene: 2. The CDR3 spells CASSLEGQGHYGYTF. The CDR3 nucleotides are TGTGCCAGCAGCTTAGAGGGACAGGGGCACTATGGCTACACCTTC. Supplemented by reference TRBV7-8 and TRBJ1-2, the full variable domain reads GAGVSQSPRYKVAKRGQDVALRCDPISGHVSLFWYQQALGQGPEFLTYFQNEAQLDKSGLPSDRFFAERPEGSVSTLKIQRTQQEDSAVYLCASSLEGQGHYGYTFGSGTRLTVV.

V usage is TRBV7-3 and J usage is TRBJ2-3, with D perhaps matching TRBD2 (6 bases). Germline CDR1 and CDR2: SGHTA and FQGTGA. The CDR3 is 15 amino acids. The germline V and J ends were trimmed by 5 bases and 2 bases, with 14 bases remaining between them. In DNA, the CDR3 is TGTGCCAGCAGCCTCACCCCTAGCGACACAGATACGCAGTATTTT. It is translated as CASSLTPSDTDTQYF. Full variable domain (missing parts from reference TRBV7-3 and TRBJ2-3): GAGVSQTPSNKVTEKGKYVELRCDPISGHTALYWYRQSLGQGPEFLIYFQGTGAADDSGLPNDRFFAVRPEGSVSTLKIQRTERGDSAVYLCASSLTPSDTDTQYFGPGTRLTVL.